This T cell receptor (beta chain) was identified in a study of prognosis after radiotherapy for stage I lung cancer. Study-level results: In patients with versus without metastases, TRBV and TRBJ gene usage reportedly differed.

The authors amplified TCR beta CDR3 from genomic DNA using two-round multiplex PCR. Individual primers that were specific to each TRBV and TRBJ gene served in first-round PCR. TCRdb re-called the multiplex PCR reads with MiXCR, one entry per CDR3 protein. Of about 16,000 distinct CDR3 sequences listed, around 30% are singletons. This clonotype is labeled as medium-sized. Antigen: not known. After removal of 0 bases from V and 3 bases from J, the junction contained 13 bases not matched to a gene. CDR1 is DFQATT and CDR2 is SNEGSKA in the germline V gene (reference sequence). This CDR3 contains 19 residues.

Sequenced here: PBMCs, sampled before or after stereotactic body radiation therapy (not recorded which). The chain recombines TRBV20-1 with TRBJ1-5; TRBD1 matches at 11 bases. This receptor was obtained from a donor over 45 with non-small cell lung cancer. The CDR3, as DNA: TGCAGTGCTAGAGACCCCCGGGACAGGGGGTGGTTGGACAATCAGCCCCAGCATTTT. Translation gives CSARDPRDRGWLDNQPQHF.